This T cell receptor (beta chain) was recorded in a study of cytomegalovirus exposure and HLA in healthy donors. A remark on this clone: Its antigen is as yet unknown.

The primer mix had 60 Vbeta and 13 Jbeta primers. TCRdb keeps only in-frame clones here, not all; method: immunoSEQ multiplex PCR. The sample lists over 110,000 clones, about 84% occurring once. Regarding the study as a whole: Several top significant clusters appeared, in a later analysis, to be linked to common viral pathogens. DRB1 had the most TCR associations and HLA-C the fewest, a later analysis found, with rates varying by HLA locus. The records held CMV serostatus as the only immune exposure information.

This CDR3 is built from 14 residues. V was trimmed by 5 bases and J by 8 bases, leaving 18 bases between them. CDR1 SGHTA and CDR2 FQGNSA come from the germline V gene. The clonotype originates from a woman in her thirties or forties in good health and CMV-seropositive. This chain uses TRBV7-2 with TRBJ1-2, with a possible D match to TRBD1 (6 bases). Sequenced input: PBMCs. This CDR3 reads CASSPGGWGRGYTF. In nucleotides, the CDR3 is TGTGCCAGCAGCCCTGGGGGCTGGGGGCGCGGCTACACCTTC.